This is a list of T cell receptor beta chains from one sample in a study of CD8+CD57+ T cells in acquired aplastic anemia. TCRdb reprocessed the reads via MiXCR and lists one record per CDR3 protein. The profile covers approximately 58,000 distinct CDR3 sequences, with just over 55% appearing a single time and less than 20% taken by the ten largest. Sequenced material: sorted CD4+, CD8+, or CD8+CD57+ T cells (not recorded which) from PBMCs. All receptors come from a human donor with aplastic anemia. Each CDR3 is given with its conserved first and last residue. D genes are given only for firm matches. Size values are once, few and many counts, or a class for expanded clones, and some rows have none.

CDR3aa,CDR3nt,j_gene,v_gene,d_gene,abundance
CASSTSETQYF,TGTGCCAGCAGCACTAGCGAGACCCAGTACTTC,TRBJ2-5,TRBV7-9,.,many
CRTFADSVDYGYTF,TGCAGGACCTTCGCGGACAGCGTAGACTATGGCTACACCTTC,TRBJ1-2,TRBV20-1,.,.
CASSQGGGGGQDGYTF,TGTGCCAGCAGCCAAGGGGGCGGGGGCGGGCAGGATGGCTACACCTTC,TRBJ1-2,TRBV4-2,.,.
CASSPQPSQANYGYTF,TGTGCCAGCAGCCCTCAGCCCTCCCAAGCTAACTATGGCTACACCTTC,TRBJ1-2,TRBV7-8,.,.
CASSVGTSGGGEQFF,TGTGCCAGCAGCGTAGGTACTAGCGGGGGTGGTGAGCAGTTCTTC,TRBJ2-1,TRBV9,TRBD2,.
CASSFGGPEQYF,TGTGCCAGCAGCTTCGGGGGCCCCGAGCAGTACTTC,TRBJ2-7,TRBV7-6,.,.
CASVETGDSPLHF,TGTGCCTCAGTCGAAACAGGGGATTCACCCCTCCACTTT,TRBJ1-6,TRBV30,TRBD1,once
CATSEGGTTGGSTDTQYF,TGTGCCACCAGTGAGGGGGGGACAACAGGAGGGAGCACAGATACGCAGTATTTT,TRBJ2-3,TRBV24-1,.,.
CSVVKGEAFF,TGCAGCGTTGTGAAAGGGGAAGCTTTCTTT,TRBJ1-1,TRBV29-1,.,.
CATSDGRDYGYTF,TGTGCCACCAGTGATGGTAGGGACTATGGCTACACCTTC,TRBJ1-2,TRBV24-1,.,.
CASKGTARNTGELFF,TGTGCCAGCAAGGGGACAGCGCGGAACACCGGGGAGCTGTTTTTC,TRBJ2-2,TRBV7-8,TRBD1,.
CASKKGQATNYGYTF,TGTGCCAGTAAGAAGGGGCAGGCCACTAACTATGGCTACACCTTC,TRBJ1-2,TRBV19,.,.
CATSDSPDRGQTDTQYF,TGTGCCACCAGTGATTCTCCAGACAGGGGGCAGACAGATACGCAGTATTTT,TRBJ2-3,TRBV24-1,TRBD1,few
CAISESQVGHNEQFF,TGTGCCATCAGTGAGAGCCAGGTGGGACACAATGAGCAGTTCTTC,TRBJ2-1,TRBV10-3,.,.
CSVAAGGLAYNEQFF,TGCAGCGTAGCAGCGGGGGGCCTCGCCTACAATGAGCAGTTCTTC,TRBJ2-1,TRBV29-1,TRBD2,.
CASSFLGDTQYF,TGTGCCAGCAGTTTTCTGGGGGATACGCAGTATTTT,TRBJ2-3,TRBV12-3/TRBV12-4,.,many
CASSQRTGNPNEQYF,TGTGCCAGCAGCCAAAGGACGGGAAACCCTAACGAGCAGTACTTC,TRBJ2-7,TRBV5-6,.,once
CASSLRTGETGNTIYF,TGTGCCAGTAGTCTCCGGACAGGGGAGACTGGAAACACCATATATTTT,TRBJ1-3,TRBV25-1,TRBD1,.
CASRVGSAYGYTF,TGCGCCAGCAGGGTGGGATCAGCTTATGGCTACACCTTC,TRBJ1-2,TRBV10-1,.,.
CASSDNRERETQYF,TGTGCCAGCAGCGACAACAGGGAACGAGAGACCCAGTACTTC,TRBJ2-5,TRBV5-5,.,many
CASSLDGPRDTQHF,TGTGCCAGCAGCTTGGATGGACCACGCGATACGCAGCATTTT,TRBJ1-5,TRBV7-9,.,.
CATSREGGEEQYF,TGTGCCACCAGCAGAGAGGGAGGTGAAGAGCAGTACTTC,TRBJ2-7,TRBV15,.,.
CASSPVTVGTGLRGSLYEQYF,TGTGCCAGCAGCCCAGTGACGGTAGGGACAGGCCTTCGGGGGTCACTATACGAGCAGTACTTC,TRBJ2-7,TRBV4-2,TRBD1,.
CASSLDRTGRGGYTF,TGTGCCAGCAGCTTAGACCGGACAGGCCGCGGGGGCTACACCTTC,TRBJ1-2,TRBV7-8,TRBD1,many
CASSVGGGVAYEQYF,TGTGCCAGCAGCGTAGGTGGGGGTGTTGCCTACGAGCAGTACTTC,TRBJ2-7,TRBV9,.,.
CASSQGPEQYF,TGTGCCAGCAGCCAAGGACCGGAGCAGTACTTC,TRBJ2-7,TRBV9,.,.
CASMDLAQETQYF,TGTGCCAGCATGGACTTAGCCCAAGAGACCCAGTACTTC,TRBJ2-5,TRBV2,.,.
CAIRQGGTDTQYF,TGTGCCATCAGGCAGGGAGGCACAGATACGCAGTATTTT,TRBJ2-3,TRBV10-3,.,.
CASSQTDRVSEAFF,TGTGCCAGCAGCCAAACAGACAGGGTATCTGAAGCTTTCTTT,TRBJ1-1,TRBV4-2,TRBD1,many
CASSKLSGLGNQPQHF,TGTGCCAGCAGTAAATTATCAGGGTTGGGCAATCAGCCCCAGCATTTT,TRBJ1-5,TRBV27,.,many
CATSRGADTQYF,TGCGCCACCTCCCGGGGGGCAGATACGCAGTATTTT,TRBJ2-3,TRBV10-2,TRBD2,many
CASSYPGRARGYTF,TGTGCCAGCAGTTACCCGGGCAGGGCTCGTGGCTACACCTTC,TRBJ1-2,TRBV6-2/TRBV6-3,.,.
CASRRDNRESRAGNTIYF,TGTGCCAGCAGGCGCGACAACAGGGAGAGTAGGGCTGGAAACACCATATATTTT,TRBJ1-3,TRBV6-1,.,many
CASSDGTSGGADTQYF,TGTGCCAGCAGTGACGGGACTAGCGGGGGGGCAGATACGCAGTATTTT,TRBJ2-3,TRBV6-4,TRBD2,.
CASSFSGKAYGYTF,TGTGCCAGCAGTTTCTCAGGGAAGGCCTATGGCTACACCTTC,TRBJ1-2,TRBV27,.,many
CSVDVQGYGNTIYF,TGCAGCGTTGACGTCCAGGGCTATGGAAACACCATATATTTT,TRBJ1-3,TRBV29-1,.,once
CASSTNTEAFF,TGTGCCAGCAGTACGAACACTGAAGCTTTCTTT,TRBJ1-1,TRBV6-5,.,many
CASSAAADYGYTF,TGTGCCAGTAGTGCCGCGGCAGACTATGGCTACACCTTC,TRBJ1-2,TRBV19,.,.
CASSQGTGGSYNEQFF,TGTGCCAGCAGCCAAGGGACAGGGGGCTCCTACAATGAGCAGTTCTTC,TRBJ2-1,TRBV4-2,TRBD1,.
CAISELGSEGYGYTF,TGTGCCATCAGTGAGTTGGGCTCCGAGGGCTATGGCTACACCTTC,TRBJ1-2,TRBV10-3,.,many
CAISAAGGTEAFF,TGTGCCATCAGTGCAGCCGGTGGGACTGAAGCTTTCTTT,TRBJ1-1,TRBV10-3,.,.
CSGSLGGDTDTQYF,TGCAGCGGGAGCCTGGGAGGGGACACAGATACGCAGTATTTT,TRBJ2-3,TRBV29-1,TRBD2,many